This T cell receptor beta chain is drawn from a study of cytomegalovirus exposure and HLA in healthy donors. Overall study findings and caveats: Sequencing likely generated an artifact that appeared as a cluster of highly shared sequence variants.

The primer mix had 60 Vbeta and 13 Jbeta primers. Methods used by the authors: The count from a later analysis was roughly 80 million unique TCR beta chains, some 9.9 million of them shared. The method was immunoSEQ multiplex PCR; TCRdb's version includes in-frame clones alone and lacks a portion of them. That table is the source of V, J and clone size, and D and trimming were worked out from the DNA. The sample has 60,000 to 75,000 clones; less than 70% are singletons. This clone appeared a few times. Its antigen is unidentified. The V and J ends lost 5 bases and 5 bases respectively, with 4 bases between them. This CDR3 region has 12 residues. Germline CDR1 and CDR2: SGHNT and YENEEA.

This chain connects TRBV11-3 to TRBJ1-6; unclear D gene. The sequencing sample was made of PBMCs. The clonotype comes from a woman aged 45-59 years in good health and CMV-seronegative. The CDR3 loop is CASSRNNSPLHF. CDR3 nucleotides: TGTGCCAGCAGCCGTAATAATTCACCCCTCCACTTT.